Here is one T cell receptor beta chain with its context. TCRdb fed the RT-PCR reads into MiXCR, producing one record per CDR3 protein. The table has 80,000 to 90,000 distinct CDR3 sequences, around 46% seen once. This sample is part of a study of patients and donors after allogeneic stem cell transplantation. CDR1 is LNHDA, CDR2 SQIVND, per germline (reference sequence). The CDR3 spans 15 residues. The V and J ends lost 6 bases and 2 bases, in that order; junction bases with no gene match: 8. The source of this sequence is a human donor who was either an allogeneic HSCT recipient or a stem cell or donor lymphocyte infusion donor (not recorded which). It is not recorded whose cells these are; they may come from a transplant donor. The sequencing input was blood, either unsorted or a sorted T cell fraction (not recorded which). The rearrangement links TRBV19 to TRBJ1-2; TRBD1 matches at 8 bases. The CDR3 here is CASSWTGNLNYGYTF. CDR3 coding DNA: TGTGCCAGTAGCTGGACAGGGAATCTGAACTATGGCTACACCTTC.